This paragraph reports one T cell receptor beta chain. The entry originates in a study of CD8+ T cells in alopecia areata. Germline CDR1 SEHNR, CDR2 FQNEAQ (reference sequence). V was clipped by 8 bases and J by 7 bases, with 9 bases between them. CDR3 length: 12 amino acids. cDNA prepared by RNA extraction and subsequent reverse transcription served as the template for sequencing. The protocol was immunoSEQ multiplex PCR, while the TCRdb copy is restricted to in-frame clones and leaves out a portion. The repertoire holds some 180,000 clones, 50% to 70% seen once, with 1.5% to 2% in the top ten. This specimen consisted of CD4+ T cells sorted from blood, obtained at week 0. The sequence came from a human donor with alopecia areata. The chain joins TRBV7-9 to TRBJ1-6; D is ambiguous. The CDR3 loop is CASREANSPLHF. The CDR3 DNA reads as TGTGCCAGCCGGGAGGCGAATTCACCCCTCCACTTT.